This T cell receptor (beta chain) is from a study of memory CD4+ T cells and cytomegalovirus serostatus. From germline, CDR1 is KGHSH and CDR2 LQKENI. The CDR3 covers 14 residues. Trimming shortened V by 2 bases and J by 2 bases, and 10 bases separated the two germline ends. Per the study methods: After removing out-of-frame reads, 2,204,828 distinct TCRbeta sequences remained. Profiling relied on immunoSEQ multiplex PCR, and the TCRdb table lists in-frame clones only, not all of them. That table is the source of V, J and clone size, and D and trimming were worked out from the DNA. This table holds some 46,000 clones, about four fifths found once. Single viable CD3+CD4+CD8-CD45RO+ cells were sorted as the memory CD4+ T cells.

This receptor was obtained from an adult in good health and CMV-seronegative. The specimen sequenced was memory CD4+ T cells from blood. V gene TRBV18 combines with J gene TRBJ2-7, with D possibly TRBD1 on 6 matching bases. CDR3 nucleotide sequence: TGTGCCAGCTCACCATCGACAGGACCCTACGAGCAGTACTTC. It is translated as CASSPSTGPYEQYF.